What follows is one T cell receptor (beta chain) and its context. Primers: 60 V beta forward and 13 J beta reverse. The assay was immunoSEQ multiplex PCR, and TCRdb's table has in-frame clones only and misses some. The sample comprises approximately 82,000 clones, roughly 90% of which are singletons, and 3% to 3.5% rests with the top ten. This entry belongs to a study of glioma-infiltrating T cells after dendritic cell vaccination. Study in general: Autologous tumor lysate-pulsed dendritic cell vaccination was given between the early 2000s and the early 2010s. Dendritic cells derived from monocytes and pulsed with autologous tumor lysate formed the vaccine. Patients received three intradermal dendritic cell vaccine injections at biweekly intervals.

The CDR3 is made up of 13 amino acids. V lost 7 bases, J lost 6 bases, and 6 bases stayed unmatched. Germline CDR1 and CDR2: SGHTA and FQGNSA. The sample consisted of blood, taken before dendritic cell vaccination. The clonotype was recovered from a human donor with glioblastoma. The rearrangement joins TRBV7-2 to TRBJ1-1, with 9 bases fitting TRBD1. The DNA of the CDR3 is TGTGCCAGCACCCCGACAGGGGGATCTGAAGCTTTCTTT. As protein: CASTPTGGSEAFF.